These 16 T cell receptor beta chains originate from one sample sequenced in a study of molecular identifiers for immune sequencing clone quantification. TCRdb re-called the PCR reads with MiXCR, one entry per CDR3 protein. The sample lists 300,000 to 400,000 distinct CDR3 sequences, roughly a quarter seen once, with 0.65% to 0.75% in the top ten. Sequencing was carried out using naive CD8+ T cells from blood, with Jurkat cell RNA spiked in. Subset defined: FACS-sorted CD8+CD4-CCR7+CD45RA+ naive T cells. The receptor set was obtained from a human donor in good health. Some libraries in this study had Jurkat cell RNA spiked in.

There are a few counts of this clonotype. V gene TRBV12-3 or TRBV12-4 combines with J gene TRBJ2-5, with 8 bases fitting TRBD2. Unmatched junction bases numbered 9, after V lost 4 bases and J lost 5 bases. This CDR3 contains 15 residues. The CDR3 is CASSYYGGAGETQYF. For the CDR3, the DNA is TGTGCCAGCAGTTATTACGGGGGGGCAGGGGAGACCCAGTACTTC.

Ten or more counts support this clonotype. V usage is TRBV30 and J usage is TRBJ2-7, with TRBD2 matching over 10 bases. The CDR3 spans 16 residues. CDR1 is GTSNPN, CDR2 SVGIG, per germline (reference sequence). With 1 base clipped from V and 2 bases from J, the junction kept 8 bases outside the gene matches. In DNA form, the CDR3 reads TGTGCCTGGAGTGCGAGTCTAGCGGGGGCAACCTACGAGCAGTACTTC. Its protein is CAWSASLAGATYEQYF.

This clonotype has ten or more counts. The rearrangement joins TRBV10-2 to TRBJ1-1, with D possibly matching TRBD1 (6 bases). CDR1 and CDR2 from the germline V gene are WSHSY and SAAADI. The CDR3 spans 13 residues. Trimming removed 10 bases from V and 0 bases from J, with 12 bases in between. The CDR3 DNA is TGCGCCACCCTGGACAGAATGAACACTGAAGCTTTCTTT. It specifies CATLDRMNTEAFF.

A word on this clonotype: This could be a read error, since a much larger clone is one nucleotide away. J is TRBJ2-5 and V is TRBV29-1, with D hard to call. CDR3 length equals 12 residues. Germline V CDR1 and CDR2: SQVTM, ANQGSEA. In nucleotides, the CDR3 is TGCAGCGTTGAAAAAAATCAAGAGACCCGGTACTTC. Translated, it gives CSVEKNQETRYF.

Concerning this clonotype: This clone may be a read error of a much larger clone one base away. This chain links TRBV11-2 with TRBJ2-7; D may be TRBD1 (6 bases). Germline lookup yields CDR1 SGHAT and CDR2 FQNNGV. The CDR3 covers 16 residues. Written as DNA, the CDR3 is TGTGCCAGCAGCTCCGGCCGGGACACGCTCACCTACGAGCAGCACTTC. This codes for CASSSGRDTLTYEQHF.

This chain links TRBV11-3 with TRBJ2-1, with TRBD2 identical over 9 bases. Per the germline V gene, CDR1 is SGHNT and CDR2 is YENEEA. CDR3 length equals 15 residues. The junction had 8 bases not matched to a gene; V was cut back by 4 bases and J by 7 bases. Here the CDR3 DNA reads TGTGCCAGCAGCTCTTGGGCTAGCGGGGAGAATGAGCAGTTCTTC. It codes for CASSSWASGENEQFF.

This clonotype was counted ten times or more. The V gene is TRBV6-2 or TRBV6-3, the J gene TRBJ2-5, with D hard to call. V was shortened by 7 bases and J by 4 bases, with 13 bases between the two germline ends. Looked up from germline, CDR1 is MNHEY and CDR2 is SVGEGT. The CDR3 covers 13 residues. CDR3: CASISQVGETQYF. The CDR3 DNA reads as TGTGCCAGCATTTCGCAGGTAGGAGAGACCCAGTACTTC.

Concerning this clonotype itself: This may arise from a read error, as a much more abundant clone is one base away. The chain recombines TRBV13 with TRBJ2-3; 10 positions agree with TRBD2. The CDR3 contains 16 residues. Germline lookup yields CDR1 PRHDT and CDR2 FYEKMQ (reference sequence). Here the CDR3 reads CAGSWPLAGDLNTQYF. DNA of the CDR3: TGTGCCGGCAGCTGGCCCCTAGCGGGAGATTTAAATACGCAGTATTTT. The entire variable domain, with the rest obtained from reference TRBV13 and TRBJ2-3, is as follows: AAGVIQSPRHLIKEKRETATLKCYPIPRHDTVYWYQQGPGQDPQFLISFYEKMQSDKGSIPDRFSAQQFSDYHSELNMSSLELGDSALYFCAGSWPLAGDLNTQYFGPGTRLTVL.

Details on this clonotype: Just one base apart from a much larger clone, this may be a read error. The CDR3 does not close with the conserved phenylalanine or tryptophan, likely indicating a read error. The CDR3 DNA follows: TGTGCCAGCAGCCCCCCCCGGTCCTACGAGCAGTACCTC. It specifies CASSPPRSYEQYL. This chain joins TRBV9 and TRBJ2-7; the D is unclear. Germline CDR1 reads SGDLS; CDR2 reads YYNGEE. V was pared by 4 bases and J by 1 base, with 9 bases between. The length of the CDR3 is 13 residues.

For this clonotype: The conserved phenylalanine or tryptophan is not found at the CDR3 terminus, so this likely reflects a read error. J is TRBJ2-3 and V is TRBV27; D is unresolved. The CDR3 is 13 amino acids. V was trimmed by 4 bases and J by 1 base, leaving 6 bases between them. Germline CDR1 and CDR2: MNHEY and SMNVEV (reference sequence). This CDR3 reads CASSWKGTDTQYL. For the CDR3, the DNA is TGTGCCAGCAGTTGGAAGGGCACAGATACGCAGTATCTT.

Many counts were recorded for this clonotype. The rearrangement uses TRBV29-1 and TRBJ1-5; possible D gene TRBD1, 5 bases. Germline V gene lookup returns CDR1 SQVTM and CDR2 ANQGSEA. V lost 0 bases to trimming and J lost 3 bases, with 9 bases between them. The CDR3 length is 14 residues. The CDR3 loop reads CSVEDREANQPQHF. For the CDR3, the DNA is TGCAGCGTTGAAGACAGGGAGGCCAATCAGCCCCAGCATTTT.

CDR3 residues: CAWSPGTGTEQYF. The CDR3 nucleotides are TGTGCCTGGTCCCCCGGGACAGGGACCGAGCAGTACTTC. V gene TRBV30 combines with J gene TRBJ2-7, with TRBD1 matching over 9 bases. CDR3 length equals 13 residues. The V gene's germline CDR1 is GTSNPN and CDR2 SVGIG (reference sequence). V shed 5 bases, J shed 6 bases, and the junction held 8 bases outside the gene matches.

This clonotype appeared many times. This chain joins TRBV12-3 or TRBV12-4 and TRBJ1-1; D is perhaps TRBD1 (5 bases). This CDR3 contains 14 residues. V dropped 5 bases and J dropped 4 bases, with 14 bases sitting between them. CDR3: CASSRAGIGTEAFF. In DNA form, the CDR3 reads TGTGCCAGCAGTCGAGCAGGGATAGGCACTGAAGCTTTCTTT.

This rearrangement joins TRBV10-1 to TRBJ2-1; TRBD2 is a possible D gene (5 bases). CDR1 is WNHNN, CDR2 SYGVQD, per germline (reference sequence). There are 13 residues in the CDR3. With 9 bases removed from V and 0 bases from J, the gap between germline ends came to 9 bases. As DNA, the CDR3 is TGCGCCAGTGCTACTAGCTCCTACAATGAGCAGTTCTTC. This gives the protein CASATSSYNEQFF.

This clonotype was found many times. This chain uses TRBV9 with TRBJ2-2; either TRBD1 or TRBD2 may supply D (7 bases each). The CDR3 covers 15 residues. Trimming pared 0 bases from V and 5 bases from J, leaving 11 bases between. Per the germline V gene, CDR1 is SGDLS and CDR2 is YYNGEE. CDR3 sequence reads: CASSVARGGTGELFF. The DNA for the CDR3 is TGTGCCAGCAGCGTAGCCAGGGGGGGTACCGGGGAGCTGTTTTTT.

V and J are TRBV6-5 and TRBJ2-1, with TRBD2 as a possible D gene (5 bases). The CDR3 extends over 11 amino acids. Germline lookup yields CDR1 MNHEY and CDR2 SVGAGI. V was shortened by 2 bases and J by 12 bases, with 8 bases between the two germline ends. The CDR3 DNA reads TGTGCCAGCAGTTACGGTCGGGGGCAGTTCTTC. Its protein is CASSYGRGQFF.